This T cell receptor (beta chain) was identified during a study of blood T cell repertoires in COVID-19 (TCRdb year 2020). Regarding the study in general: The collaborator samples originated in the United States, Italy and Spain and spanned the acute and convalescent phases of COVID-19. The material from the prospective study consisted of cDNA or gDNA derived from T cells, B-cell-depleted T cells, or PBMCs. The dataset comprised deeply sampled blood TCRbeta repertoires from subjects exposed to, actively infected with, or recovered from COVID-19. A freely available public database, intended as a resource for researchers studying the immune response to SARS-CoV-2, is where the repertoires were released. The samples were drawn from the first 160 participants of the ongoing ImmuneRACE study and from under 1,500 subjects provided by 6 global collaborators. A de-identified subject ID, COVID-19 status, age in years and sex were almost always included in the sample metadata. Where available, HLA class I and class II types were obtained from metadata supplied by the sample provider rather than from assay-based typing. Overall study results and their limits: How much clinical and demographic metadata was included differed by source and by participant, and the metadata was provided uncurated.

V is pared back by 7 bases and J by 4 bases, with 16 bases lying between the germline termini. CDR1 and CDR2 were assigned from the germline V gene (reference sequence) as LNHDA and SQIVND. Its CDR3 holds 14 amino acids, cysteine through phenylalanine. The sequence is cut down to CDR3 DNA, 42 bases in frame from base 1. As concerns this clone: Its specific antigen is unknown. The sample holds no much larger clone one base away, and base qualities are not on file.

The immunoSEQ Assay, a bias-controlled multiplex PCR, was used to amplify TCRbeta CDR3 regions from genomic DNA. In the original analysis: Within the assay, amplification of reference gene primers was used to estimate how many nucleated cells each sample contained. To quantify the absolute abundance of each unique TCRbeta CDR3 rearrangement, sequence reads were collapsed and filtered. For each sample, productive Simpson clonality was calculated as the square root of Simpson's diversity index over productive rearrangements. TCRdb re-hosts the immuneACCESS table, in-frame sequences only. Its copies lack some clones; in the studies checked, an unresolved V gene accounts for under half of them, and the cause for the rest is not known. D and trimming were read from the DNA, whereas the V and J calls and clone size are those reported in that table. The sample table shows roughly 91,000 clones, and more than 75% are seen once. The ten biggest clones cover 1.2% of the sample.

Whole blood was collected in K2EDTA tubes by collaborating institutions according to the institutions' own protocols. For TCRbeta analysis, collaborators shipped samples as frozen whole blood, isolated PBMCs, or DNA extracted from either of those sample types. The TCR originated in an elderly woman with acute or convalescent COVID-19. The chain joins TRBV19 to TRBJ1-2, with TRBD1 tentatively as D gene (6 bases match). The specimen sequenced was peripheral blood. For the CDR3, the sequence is CASTAGASGYGYTF. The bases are TGTGCCAGTACTGCAGGGGCCTCGGGCTATGGCTACACCTTC.